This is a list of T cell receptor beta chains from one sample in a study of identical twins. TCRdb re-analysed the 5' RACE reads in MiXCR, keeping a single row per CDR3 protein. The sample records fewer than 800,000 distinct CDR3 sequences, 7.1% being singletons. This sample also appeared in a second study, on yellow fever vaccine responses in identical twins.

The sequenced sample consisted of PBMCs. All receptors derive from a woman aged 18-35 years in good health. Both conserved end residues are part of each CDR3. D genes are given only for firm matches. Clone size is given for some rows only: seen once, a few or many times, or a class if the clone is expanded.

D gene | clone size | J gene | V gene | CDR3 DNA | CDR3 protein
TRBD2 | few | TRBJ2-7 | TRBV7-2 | TGTGCCAGCACCGCTAGCGGACGGGTTCCCTACGAGCAGTACTTC | CASTASGRVPYEQYF
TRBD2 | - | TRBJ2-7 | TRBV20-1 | TGCAGTGCTAGAGATCGGCTAGCGGGGGCCTACGAGCAGTACTTC | CSARDRLAGAYEQYF
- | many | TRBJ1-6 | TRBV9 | TGTGCCAGCAGCGCGACAGGTGGGCAGTCACCCCTCCACTTT | CASSATGGQSPLHF
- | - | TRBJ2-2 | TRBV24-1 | TGTGCCACCAGCCGAGGAGGGCCCCACACCGGGGAGCTGTTTTTT | CATSRGGPHTGELFF
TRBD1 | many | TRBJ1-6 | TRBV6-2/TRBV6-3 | TGTGCCAGCAGCCCGGGAGGGGGCGATCATTCACCCCTCCACTTT | CASSPGGGDHSPLHF
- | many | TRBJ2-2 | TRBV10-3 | TGTGCCATCAGTGAGGTAGCCCAAGACACCGGGGAGCTGTTTTTT | CAISEVAQDTGELFF
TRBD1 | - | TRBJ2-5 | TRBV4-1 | TGCGCCAGCAGCCAAACTCGGACAGGGGGAGCGGGGGCCCAGTACTTC | CASSQTRTGGAGAQYF
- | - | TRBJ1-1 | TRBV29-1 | TGCAGCGTTCCCCGCCTCCGGGGCACTGAAGCTTTCTTT | CSVPRLRGTEAFF
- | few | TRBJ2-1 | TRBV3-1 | TGTGCCAGCAGCCAAGTGCTAGCGTATGAGCAGTTCTTC | CASSQVLAYEQFF
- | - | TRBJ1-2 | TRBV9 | TGTGCCAGCAGCCAAGGTTACAGGGGCTACACCTTC | CASSQGYRGYTF
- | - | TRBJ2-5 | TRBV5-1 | TGCGCCAGCAGCTTGGCCGGGGGAGGCGGGGAGACCCAGTACTTC | CASSLAGGGGETQYF
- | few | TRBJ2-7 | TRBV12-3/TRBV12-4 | TGTGCCAGCATGGACAGCTCCTACGAGCAGTACTTC | CASMDSSYEQYF
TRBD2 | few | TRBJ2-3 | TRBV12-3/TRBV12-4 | TGTGCCAGCAGTTTCGCTCTAGCGGGGGGAATCACAGATACGCAGTATTTT | CASSFALAGGITDTQYF
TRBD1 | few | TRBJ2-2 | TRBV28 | TGTGCCAGCCTCGACAGGGTCTTTACCGGGGAGCTGTTTTTT | CASLDRVFTGELFF
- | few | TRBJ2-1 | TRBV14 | TGTGCCAGCAGCCATCTGTTATGGGGAAACAATGAGCAGTTCTTC | CASSHLLWGNNEQFF
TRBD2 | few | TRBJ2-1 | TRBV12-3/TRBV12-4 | TGTGCCAGCACCGTACTAGCGGGAGGAAACAATGAGCAGTTCTTC | CASTVLAGGNNEQFF
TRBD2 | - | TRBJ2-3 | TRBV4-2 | TGTGCCAGCAGCCAAGACCTACCCGGGGGGGCCGTGACAGATACGCAGTATTTT | CASSQDLPGGAVTDTQYF
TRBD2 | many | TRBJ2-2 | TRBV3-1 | TGTGCCAGCAGCCAAGATCTTAGCGGGGCGAACACCGGGGAGCTGTTTTTT | CASSQDLSGANTGELFF
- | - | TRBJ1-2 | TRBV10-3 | TGTGCCATCAGAGAGGGACAAGGGGATGGCTACACCTTC | CAIREGQGDGYTF
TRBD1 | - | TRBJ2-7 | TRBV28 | TGTGCCAGCAGTTTATTGGTGGGGACAGGAGACTACGAGCAGTACTTC | CASSLLVGTGDYEQYF
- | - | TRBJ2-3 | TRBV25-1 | TGTGCCAGCACGGCGACAAGCACAGATACGCAGTATTTT | CASTATSTDTQYF